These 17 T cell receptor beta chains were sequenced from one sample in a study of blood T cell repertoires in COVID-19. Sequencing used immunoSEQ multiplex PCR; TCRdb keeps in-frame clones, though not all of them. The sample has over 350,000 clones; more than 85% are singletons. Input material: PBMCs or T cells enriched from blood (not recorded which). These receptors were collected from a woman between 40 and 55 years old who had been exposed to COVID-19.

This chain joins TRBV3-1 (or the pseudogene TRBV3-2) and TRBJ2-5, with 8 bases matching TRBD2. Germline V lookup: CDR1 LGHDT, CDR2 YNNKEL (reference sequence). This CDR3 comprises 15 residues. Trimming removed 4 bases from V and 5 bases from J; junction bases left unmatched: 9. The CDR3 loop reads CASSPWTSRMETQYF. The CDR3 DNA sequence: TGTGCCAGCAGCCCCTGGACTAGCCGTATGGAGACCCAGTACTTC.

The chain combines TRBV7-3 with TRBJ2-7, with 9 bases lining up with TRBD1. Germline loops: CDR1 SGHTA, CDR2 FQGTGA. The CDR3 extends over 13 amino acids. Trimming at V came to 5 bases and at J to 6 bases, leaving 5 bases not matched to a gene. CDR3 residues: CASSIQQGAEQYF. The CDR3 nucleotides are TGTGCCAGCAGCATCCAACAGGGGGCCGAGCAGTACTTC.

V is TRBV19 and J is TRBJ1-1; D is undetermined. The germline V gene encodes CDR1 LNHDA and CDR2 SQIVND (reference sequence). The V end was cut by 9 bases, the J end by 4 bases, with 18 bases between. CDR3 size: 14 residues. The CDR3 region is CASLGGNVGTEAFF. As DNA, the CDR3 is TGTGCCAGCCTGGGAGGGAACGTTGGCACTGAAGCTTTCTTT.

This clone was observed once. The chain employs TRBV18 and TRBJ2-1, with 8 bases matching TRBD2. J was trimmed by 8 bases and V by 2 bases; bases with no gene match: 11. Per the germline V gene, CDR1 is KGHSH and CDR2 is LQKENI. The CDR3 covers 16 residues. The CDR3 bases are TGTGCCAGCTCACCAATTGTGGGTAGCGGGATGTATGAGCAGTTCTTC. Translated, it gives CASSPIVGSGMYEQFF.

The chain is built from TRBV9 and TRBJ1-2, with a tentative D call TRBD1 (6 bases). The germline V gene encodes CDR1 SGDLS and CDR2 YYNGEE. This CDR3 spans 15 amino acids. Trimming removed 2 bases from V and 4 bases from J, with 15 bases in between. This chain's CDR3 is CASSVSGTHLYGYTF. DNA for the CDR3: TGTGCCAGCAGCGTGTCCGGGACACACCTCTATGGCTACACCTTC.

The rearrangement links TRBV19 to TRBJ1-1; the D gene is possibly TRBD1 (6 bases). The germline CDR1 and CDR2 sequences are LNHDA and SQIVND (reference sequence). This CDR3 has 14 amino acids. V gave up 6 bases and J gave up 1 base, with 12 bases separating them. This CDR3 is CASSLGGRNTEAFF. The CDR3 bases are TGTGCCAGTAGCCTGGGGGGGCGGAACACTGAAGCTTTCTTT.

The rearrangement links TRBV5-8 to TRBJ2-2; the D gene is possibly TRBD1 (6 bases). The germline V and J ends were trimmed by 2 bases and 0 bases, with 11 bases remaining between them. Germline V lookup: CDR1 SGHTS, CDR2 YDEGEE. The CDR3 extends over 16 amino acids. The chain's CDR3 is CASSLGTGTNTGELFF. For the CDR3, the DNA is TGTGCCAGCAGCTTAGGAACAGGGACGAACACCGGGGAGCTGTTTTTT. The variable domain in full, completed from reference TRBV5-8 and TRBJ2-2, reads EAGVTQSPTHLIKTRGQQATLRCSPISGHTSVYWYQQALGLGLQFLLWYDEGEERNRGNFPPRFSGRQFPNYSSELNVNALELEDSALYLCASSLGTGTNTGELFFGEGSRLTVL.

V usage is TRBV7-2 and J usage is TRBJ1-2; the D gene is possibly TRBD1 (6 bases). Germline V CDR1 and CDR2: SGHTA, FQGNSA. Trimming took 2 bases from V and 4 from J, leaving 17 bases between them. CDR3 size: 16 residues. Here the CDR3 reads CASSLRGGPGGYGYTF. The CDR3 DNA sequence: TGTGCCAGCAGCTTAAGGGGGGGTCCTGGAGGCTATGGCTACACCTTC.

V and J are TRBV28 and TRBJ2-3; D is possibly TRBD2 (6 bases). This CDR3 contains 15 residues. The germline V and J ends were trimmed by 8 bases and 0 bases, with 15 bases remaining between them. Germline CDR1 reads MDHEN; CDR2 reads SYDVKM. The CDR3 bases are TGTGCCAGCGGGGGGTGGGGAACTAGCACAGATACGCAGTATTTT. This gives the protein CASGGWGTSTDTQYF.

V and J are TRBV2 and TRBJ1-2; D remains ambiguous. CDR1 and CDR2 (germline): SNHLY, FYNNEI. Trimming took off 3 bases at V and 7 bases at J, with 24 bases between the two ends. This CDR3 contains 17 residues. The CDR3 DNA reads TGTGCCAGCAGTGATTTATCGATCAACGGGAGGGCTGGTGGCTACACCTTC. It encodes CASSDLSINGRAGGYTF.

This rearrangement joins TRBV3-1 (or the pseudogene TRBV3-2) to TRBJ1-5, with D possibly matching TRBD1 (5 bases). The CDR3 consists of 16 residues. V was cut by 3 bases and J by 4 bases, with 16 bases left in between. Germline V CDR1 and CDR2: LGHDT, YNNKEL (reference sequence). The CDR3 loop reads CASSHTHGGENQPQHF. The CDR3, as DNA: TGTGCCAGCAGCCATACCCACGGGGGGGAAAATCAGCCCCAGCATTTT.

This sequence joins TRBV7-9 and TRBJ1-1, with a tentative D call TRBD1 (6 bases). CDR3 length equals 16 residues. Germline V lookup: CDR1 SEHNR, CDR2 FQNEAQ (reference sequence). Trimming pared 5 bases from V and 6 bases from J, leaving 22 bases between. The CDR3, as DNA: TGTGCCAGCAGCACACCCGGGACAAGGGGAACCCCTGAAGCTTTCTTT. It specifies CASSTPGTRGTPEAFF. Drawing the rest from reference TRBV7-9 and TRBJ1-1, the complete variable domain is DTGVSQNPRHKITKRGQNVTFRCDPISEHNRLYWYRQTLGQGPEFLTYFQNEAQLEKSRLLSDRFSAERPKGSFSTLEIQRTEQGDSAMYLCASSTPGTRGTPEAFFGQGTRLTVV.

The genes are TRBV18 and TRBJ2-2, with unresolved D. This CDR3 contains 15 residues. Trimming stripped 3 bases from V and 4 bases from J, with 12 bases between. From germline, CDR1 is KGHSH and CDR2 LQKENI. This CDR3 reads CASSPRDNPTGELFF. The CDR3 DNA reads TGTGCCAGCTCACCGAGAGACAACCCCACCGGGGAGCTGTTTTTT. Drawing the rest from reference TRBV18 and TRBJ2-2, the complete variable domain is NAGVMQNPRHLVRRRGQEARLRCSPMKGHSHVYWYRQLPEEGLKFMVYLQKENIIDESGMPKERFSAEFPKEGPSILRIQQVVRGDSAAYFCASSPRDNPTGELFFGEGSRLTVL.

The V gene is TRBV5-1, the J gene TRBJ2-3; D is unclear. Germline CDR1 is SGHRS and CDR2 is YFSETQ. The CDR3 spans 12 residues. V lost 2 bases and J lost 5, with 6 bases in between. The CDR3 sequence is CASSFNGDTQYF. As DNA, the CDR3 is TGCGCCAGCAGCTTTAACGGAGATACGCAGTATTTT.

The CDR3 DNA follows: TGCGCCAGCAGCGCGAGGGGGACCACAGATACGCAGTATTTT. Residues: CASSARGTTDTQYF. The V and J genes are TRBV5-1 and TRBJ2-3; D perhaps matches TRBD1 (6 bases). V shed 4 bases and J shed 2 bases, with 11 bases lying between them. This CDR3 has 14 amino acids. CDR1 is SGHRS and CDR2 is YFSETQ in the germline V gene.

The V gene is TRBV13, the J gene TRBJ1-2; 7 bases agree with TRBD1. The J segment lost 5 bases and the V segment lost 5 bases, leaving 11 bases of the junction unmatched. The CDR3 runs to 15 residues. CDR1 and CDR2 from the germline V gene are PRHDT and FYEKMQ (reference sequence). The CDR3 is CASSLRTGGAYGYTF. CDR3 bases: TGTGCCAGCAGCCTACGGACAGGAGGGGCGTATGGCTACACCTTC.

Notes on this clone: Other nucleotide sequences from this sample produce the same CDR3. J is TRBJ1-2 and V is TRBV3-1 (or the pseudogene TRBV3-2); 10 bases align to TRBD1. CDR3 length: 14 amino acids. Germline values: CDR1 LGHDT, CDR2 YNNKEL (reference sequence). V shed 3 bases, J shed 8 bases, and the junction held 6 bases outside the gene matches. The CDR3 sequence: CASSHSDRGPGYTF. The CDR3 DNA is TGTGCCAGCAGCCATTCCGACAGGGGGCCCGGCTACACCTTC.